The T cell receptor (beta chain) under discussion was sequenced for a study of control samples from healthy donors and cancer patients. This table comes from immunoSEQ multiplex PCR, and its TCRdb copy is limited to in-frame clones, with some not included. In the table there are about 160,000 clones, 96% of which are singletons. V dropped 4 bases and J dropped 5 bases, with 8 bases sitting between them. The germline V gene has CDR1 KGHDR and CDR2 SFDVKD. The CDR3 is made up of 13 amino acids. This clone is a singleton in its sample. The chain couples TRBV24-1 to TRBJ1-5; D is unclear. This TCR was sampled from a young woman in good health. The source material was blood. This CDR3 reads CATSDLDDQPQHF. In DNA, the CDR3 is TGTGCCACCAGTGACTTGGATGATCAGCCCCAGCATTTT.